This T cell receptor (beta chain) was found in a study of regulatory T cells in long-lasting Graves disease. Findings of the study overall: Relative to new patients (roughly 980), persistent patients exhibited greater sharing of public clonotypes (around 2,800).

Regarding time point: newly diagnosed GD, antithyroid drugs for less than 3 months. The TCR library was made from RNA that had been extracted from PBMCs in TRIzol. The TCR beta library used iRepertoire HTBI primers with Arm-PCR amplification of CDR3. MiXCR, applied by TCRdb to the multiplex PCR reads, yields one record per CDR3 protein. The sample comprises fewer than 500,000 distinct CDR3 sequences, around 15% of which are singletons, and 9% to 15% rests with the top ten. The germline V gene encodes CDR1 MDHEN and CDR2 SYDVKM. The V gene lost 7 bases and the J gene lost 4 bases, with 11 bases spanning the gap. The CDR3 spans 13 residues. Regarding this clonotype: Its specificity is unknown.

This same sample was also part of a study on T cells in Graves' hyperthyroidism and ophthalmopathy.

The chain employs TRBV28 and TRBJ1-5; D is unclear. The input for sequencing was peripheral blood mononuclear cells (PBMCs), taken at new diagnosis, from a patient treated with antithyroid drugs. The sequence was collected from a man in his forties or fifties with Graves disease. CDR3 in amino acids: CASISFRNQPQHF. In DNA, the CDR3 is TGTGCCAGCATTTCATTTCGGAATCAGCCCCAGCATTTT.